This T cell receptor (beta chain) appears in the sequencing data of a study of memory CD4+ T cells and cytomegalovirus serostatus. About the research overall: This sample comes from healthy Belgian adults, under 10 CMV seropositive, 20 to 25 seronegative.

Findings of the study overall: Suggested: most of the CMV-linked TCR signature lies in CD4+ memory cells.

A word on this clone: Its antigen is as yet unknown.

Single viable CD3+CD4+CD8-CD45RO+ cells were sorted as the memory CD4+ T cells. Data came from immunoSEQ multiplex PCR; TCRdb stores just in-frame clones and leaves some out. The repertoire includes just under 60,000 clones, 80% to 90% of them detected once, and around 1% sits in the top ten. Germline lookup yields CDR1 GTSNPN and CDR2 SVGIG (reference sequence). The CDR3 runs to 16 residues. With V trimmed by 5 bases and J by 3 bases, 12 bases remained unmatched. The source of this sequence is an adult in good health and CMV-seronegative. The genes are TRBV30 and TRBJ2-2; TRBD2 aligns across 7 bases. Sequencing was done on a sample of memory CD4+ T cells from blood. Written as DNA, the CDR3 is TGTGCCTGGGTATCTAGCGGCCGGCGGTACACCGGGGAGCTGTTTTTT. The encoded protein is CAWVSSGRRYTGELFF.